This T cell receptor beta chain was sequenced during a study of cytomegalovirus exposure and HLA in healthy donors. Germline CDR1 and CDR2: MDHEN and SYDVKM. This CDR3 is 14 amino acids long. Trimming took 5 bases from V and 8 from J; bases not matched to a gene: 6. Both 60 Vbeta primers and 13 Jbeta primers went into the PCR. Sequenced by immunoSEQ multiplex PCR; TCRdb stores in-frame clones only, minus some. This sample has some 100,000 clones; about 85% occur once, and the top ten carry around 3.6%. V usage is TRBV28 and J usage is TRBJ1-4; TRBD1 matches at 9 bases. This sequence was found in a young man in good health and CMV-seronegative. Sequenced material: PBMCs. In DNA form, the CDR3 reads TGTGCCAGCAGTCACGGGACAGGGCACGAAAAACTGTTTTTT. It translates to CASSHGTGHEKLFF. Together with reference TRBV28 and TRBJ1-4, the CDR3 gives the full variable domain: DVKVTQSSRYLVKRTGEKVFLECVQDMDHENMFWYRQDPGLGLRLIYFSYDVKMKEKGDIPEGYSVSREKKERFSLILESASTNQTSMYLCASSHGTGHEKLFFGSGTQLSVL.